This entry lists 3 T cell receptor beta chains sequenced from one sample in a study of radiation and T cells in renal cell carcinoma. Data came from immunoSEQ multiplex PCR; TCRdb stores just in-frame clones and leaves some out. Among some 110,000 clones listed, roughly four fifths were seen once. As for time point: baseline pretreatment blood. Treatment indicated: 15 Gy SBRT to primary tumor, nephrectomy 4 weeks later. The sample consisted of blood, taken from a patient whose treatment included radiotherapy and nephrectomy. The origin of the receptors is a woman aged 60-70 years with renal cell carcinoma.

The chain combines TRBV11-2 with TRBJ1-3; no firm D call. CDR1 is SGHAT, CDR2 FQNNGV, per germline. The CDR3 runs 15 residues. Trimming left V 4 bases short and J 0 bases short, with 10 bases between. This CDR3 reads CASSSHPHSGNTIYF. The CDR3 coding sequence is TGTGCCAGCAGCTCGCATCCCCACTCTGGAAACACCATATATTTT.

This chain connects TRBV19 to TRBJ2-3, with 9 bases that match TRBD1. Germline CDR1 LNHDA, CDR2 SQIVND (reference sequence). The CDR3 is 15 amino acids. J lost 1 base, V lost 5 bases, and 4 bases had no gene match. DNA of the CDR3: TGTGCCAGTAGTCTAAGGACAGGGGGCACAGATACGCAGTATTTT. Encoded protein: CASSLRTGGTDTQYF.

V gene TRBV6-4 combines with J gene TRBJ1-2; TRBD1 aligns across 9 bases. Germline V gene data show CDR1 as MRHNA and CDR2 as SNTAGT. CDR3 length equals 13 residues. V lost 5 bases to trimming and J lost 6 bases; unmatched junction nucleotides: 4. The CDR3 bases are TGTGCCAGCAGTACCGGGACAGGGAATGGCTACACCTTC. It is translated as CASSTGTGNGYTF.